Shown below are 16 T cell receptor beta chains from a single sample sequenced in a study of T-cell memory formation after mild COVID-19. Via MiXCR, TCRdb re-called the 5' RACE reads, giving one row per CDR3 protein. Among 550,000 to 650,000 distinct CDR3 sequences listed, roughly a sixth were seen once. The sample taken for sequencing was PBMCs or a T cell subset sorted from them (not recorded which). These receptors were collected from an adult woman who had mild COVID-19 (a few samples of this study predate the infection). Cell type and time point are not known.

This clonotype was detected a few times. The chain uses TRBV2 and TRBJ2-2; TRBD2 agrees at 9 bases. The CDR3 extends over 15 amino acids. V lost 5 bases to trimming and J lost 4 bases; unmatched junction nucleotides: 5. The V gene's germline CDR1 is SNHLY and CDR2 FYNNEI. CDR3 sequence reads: CASSLAGVPTGELFF. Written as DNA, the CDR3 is TGTGCCAGCAGTTTAGCGGGGGTTCCCACCGGGGAGCTGTTTTTT.

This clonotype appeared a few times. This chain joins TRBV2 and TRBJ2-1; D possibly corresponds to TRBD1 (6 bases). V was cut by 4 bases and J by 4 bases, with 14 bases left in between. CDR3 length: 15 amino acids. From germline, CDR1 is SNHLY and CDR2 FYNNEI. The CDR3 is CASSGRAGAYNEQFF. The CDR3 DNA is TGTGCCAGCAGTGGTCGGGCAGGGGCGTACAATGAGCAGTTCTTC. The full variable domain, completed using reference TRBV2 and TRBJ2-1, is EPEVTQTPSHQVTQMGQEVILRCVPISNHLYFYWYRQILGQKVEFLVSFYNNEISEKSEIFDDQFSVERPDGSNFTLKIRSTKLEDSAMYFCASSGRAGAYNEQFFGPGTRLTVL.

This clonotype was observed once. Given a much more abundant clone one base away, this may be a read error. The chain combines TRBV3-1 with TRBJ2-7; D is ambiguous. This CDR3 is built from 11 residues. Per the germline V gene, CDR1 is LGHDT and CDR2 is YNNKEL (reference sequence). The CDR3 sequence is CVSSLGWEQYF. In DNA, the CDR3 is TGTGTCAGCAGCCTAGGCTGGGAGCAGTACTTC.

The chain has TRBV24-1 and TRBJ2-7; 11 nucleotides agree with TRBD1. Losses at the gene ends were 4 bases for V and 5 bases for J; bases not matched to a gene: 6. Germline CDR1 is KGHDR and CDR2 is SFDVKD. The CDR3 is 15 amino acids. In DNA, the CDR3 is TGTGCCACCAGTGAAAGGACAGGGGGCGTCAACGAGCAGTACTTC. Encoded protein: CATSERTGGVNEQYF.

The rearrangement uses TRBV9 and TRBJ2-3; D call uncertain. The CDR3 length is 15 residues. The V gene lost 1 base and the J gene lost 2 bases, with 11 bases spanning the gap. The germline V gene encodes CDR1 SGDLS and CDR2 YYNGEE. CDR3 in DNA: TGTGCCAGCAGCGTATATCCATGGCCCACAGATACGCAGTATTTT. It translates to CASSVYPWPTDTQYF.

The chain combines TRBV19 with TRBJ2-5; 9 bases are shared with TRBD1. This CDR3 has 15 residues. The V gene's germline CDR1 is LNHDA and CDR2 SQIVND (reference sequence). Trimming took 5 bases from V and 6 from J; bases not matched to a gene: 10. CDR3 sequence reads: CASSVAGTGWQTQYF. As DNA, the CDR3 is TGTGCCAGTAGTGTCGCGGGGACAGGGTGGCAGACCCAGTACTTC.

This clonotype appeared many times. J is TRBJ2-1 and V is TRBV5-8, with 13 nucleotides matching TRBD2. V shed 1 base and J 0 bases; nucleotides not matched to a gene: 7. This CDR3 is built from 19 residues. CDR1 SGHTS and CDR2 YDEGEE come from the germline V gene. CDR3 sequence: CASSLRTSGGAFSYNEQFF. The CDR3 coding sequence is TGTGCCAGCAGCTTGCGTACTAGCGGGGGGGCCTTCTCCTACAATGAGCAGTTCTTC.

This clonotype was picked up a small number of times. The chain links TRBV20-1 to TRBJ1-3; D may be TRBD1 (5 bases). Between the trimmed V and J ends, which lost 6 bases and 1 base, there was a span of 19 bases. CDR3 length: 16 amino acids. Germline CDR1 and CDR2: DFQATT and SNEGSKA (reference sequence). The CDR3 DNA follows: TGCAGTGCGGCACGTACGGGGGGGATTTCTGGAAACACCATATATTTT. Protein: CSAARTGGISGNTIYF.

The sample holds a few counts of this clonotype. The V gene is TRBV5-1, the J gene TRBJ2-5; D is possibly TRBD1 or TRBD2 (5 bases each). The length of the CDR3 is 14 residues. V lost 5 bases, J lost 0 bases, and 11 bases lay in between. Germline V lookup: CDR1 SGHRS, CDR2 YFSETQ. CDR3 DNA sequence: TGCGCCAGCAGGCTGGGGACCTACCAAGAGACCCAGTACTTC. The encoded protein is CASRLGTYQETQYF.

This chain's CDR3 is CASSQDGGWRIAYGYTF. As DNA, the CDR3 is TGTGCCAGCAGCCAAGATGGGGGGTGGAGAATCGCCTATGGCTACACCTTC. This rearrangement joins TRBV14 to TRBJ1-2, with a possible D match to TRBD1 (5 bases). The germline V gene has CDR1 SGHDN and CDR2 FVKESK. Trimming removed 0 bases from V and 4 bases from J, with 18 bases in between. The CDR3 contains 17 residues.

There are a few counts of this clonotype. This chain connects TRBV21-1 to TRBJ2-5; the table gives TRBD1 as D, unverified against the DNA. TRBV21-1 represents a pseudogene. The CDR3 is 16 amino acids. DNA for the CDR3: TGTGCCAGCAGCAAAGGTCCGGGCAGGCTTAAAGAGAGCCAGTACTTC. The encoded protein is CASSKGPGRLKESQYF.

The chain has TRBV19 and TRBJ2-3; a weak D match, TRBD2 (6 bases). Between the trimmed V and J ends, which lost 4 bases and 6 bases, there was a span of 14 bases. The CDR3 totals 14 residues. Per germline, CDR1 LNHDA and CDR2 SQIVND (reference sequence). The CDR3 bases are TGTGCCAGTAGTAGCGGGAAATCCCCCGATACGCAGTATTTT. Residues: CASSSGKSPDTQYF.

Here the CDR3 reads CASSLAPSGGIYEQYF. The CDR3 DNA reads as TGTGCCAGCAGCTTAGCGCCGAGCGGGGGAATCTACGAGCAGTACTTC. The rearrangement uses TRBV7-2 and TRBJ2-7; 8 nucleotides line up with TRBD2. This CDR3 comprises 16 residues. V trimming: 0 bases; J trimming: 3 bases; junction bases outside the gene matches: 7. Germline-derived CDR1 and CDR2 are SGHTA and FQGNSA.

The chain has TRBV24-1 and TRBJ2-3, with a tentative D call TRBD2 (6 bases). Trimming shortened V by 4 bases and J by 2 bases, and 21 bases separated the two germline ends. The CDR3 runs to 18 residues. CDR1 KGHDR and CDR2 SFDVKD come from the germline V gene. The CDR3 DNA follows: TGTGCCACCAGTGACCCGTGGGCCCCGCGGAGGGTCACAGATACGCAGTATTTT. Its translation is CATSDPWAPRRVTDTQYF.

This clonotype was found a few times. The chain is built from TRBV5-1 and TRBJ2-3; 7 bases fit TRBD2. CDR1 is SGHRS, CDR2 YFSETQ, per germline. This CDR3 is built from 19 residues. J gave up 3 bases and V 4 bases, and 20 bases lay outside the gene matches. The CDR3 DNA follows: TGCGCCAGCAGCCGGGAGGTCAGTGCCGGCCGTTATCGAACAGATACGCAGTATTTT. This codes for CASSREVSAGRYRTDTQYF.

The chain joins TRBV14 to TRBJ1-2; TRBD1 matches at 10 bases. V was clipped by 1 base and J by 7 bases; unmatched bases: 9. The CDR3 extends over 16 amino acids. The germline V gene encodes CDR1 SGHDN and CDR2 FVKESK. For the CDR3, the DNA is TGTGCCAGCAGCCAAGCTGACAGGGGGCAGTTTTTTGGCTACACCTTC. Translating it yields CASSQADRGQFFGYTF.